A selection of T cell receptor beta chains follows, all from one sample in a study of blood T cells in healthy people across ages. MiXCR, applied by TCRdb to the 5' RACE reads, yields one record per CDR3 protein. The table includes roughly 2 million distinct CDR3 sequences, about 50% detected once. Sequencing input: blood. The source is a woman aged 40-49 years in good health. The CDR3 runs from the conserved cysteine through the conserved F or W. Fields, in order: V gene, clone size, J gene, D gene, CDR3 DNA, CDR3 protein. A D gene is named only where the DNA matches it firmly. For some rows the clone size is stated as once, few or many, or as a class when expanded; others skip it.

>TRBV5-6|-|TRBJ2-3|-
TGTGCCAGCAGCTTGTATGGACTTATCGTGGTTTATGATACGCAGTATTTT
CASSLYGLIVVYDTQYF
>TRBV7-2|-|TRBJ2-7|-
TGTGCCAGCAGCCAGGCAGGTAGCGCGGGCGAGCAGTACTTC
CASSQAGSAGEQYF
>TRBV28|-|TRBJ2-7|-
TGTGCCAGCAGTTCCCAAAGGGGCAGTGGGGGCTCCTACGAGCAGTACTTC
CASSSQRGSGGSYEQYF
>TRBV27|-|TRBJ2-3|TRBD2
TGTGCCAGCAGCTTAAAGGGAGGGCAAACAGGCACAGATACGCAGTATTTT
CASSLKGGQTGTDTQYF
>TRBV5-1|-|TRBJ1-1|-
TGCGCCAGCAGCCCCAGGGTAGGGAACACTGAAGCTTTCTTT
CASSPRVGNTEAFF
>TRBV6-1|few|TRBJ2-5|-
TGTGCCAGCCGAGTTTTTGGGGCCGTCAGGATAGAGACCCAGTACTTC
CASRVFGAVRIETQYF
>TRBV27|-|TRBJ2-5|-
TGTGCCAGCTCCCTCGGGGGGCATCCGGAGACCCAGTACTTC
CASSLGGHPETQYF
>TRBV9|-|TRBJ2-1|-
TGTGCCAGCAGCGGCCGAACAGGGATCTCCTACAATGAGCAGTTCTTC
CASSGRTGISYNEQFF
>TRBV20-1|-|TRBJ2-7|-
TGCAGTGCCAAGGGGGATGTTAGGGCCTACGAGCAGTACTTC
CSAKGDVRAYEQYF
>TRBV27|few|TRBJ2-1|-
TGTGCCAGCAGTTTAGAATGGAATGAGCAGTTCTTC
CASSLEWNEQFF
>TRBV12-3/TRBV12-4|-|TRBJ1-2|-
TGTGCCAGCAGTTTTACAGGGTCTCTTGGCTACACCTTC
CASSFTGSLGYTF
>TRBV5-8|few|TRBJ2-3|-
TGTGCCAGCAACCTAGCTACGGGACGGAGCACAGATACGCAGTATTTT
CASNLATGRSTDTQYF
>TRBV6-6|-|TRBJ2-7|-
TGTGCCAGCAGTTACGGCAGCCGAAACTACGAGCAGTACTTC
CASSYGSRNYEQYF
>TRBV29-1|few|TRBJ2-7|TRBD1
TGCAGCGTTGGAGGGACAGGACCCTACGAGCAGTACTTC
CSVGGTGPYEQYF
>TRBV7-2|few|TRBJ2-7|-
TGTGCCAGCAGCTTAGAGGTGACTCGACTCTCCTACGAGCAGTACTTC
CASSLEVTRLSYEQYF
>TRBV20-1|once|TRBJ2-3|TRBD1
TGCAGTGCCAAGAGAGGGACAGTCAACACAGATACGCAGTATTTT
CSAKRGTVNTDTQYF
>TRBV7-2|-|TRBJ2-6|-
TGTGCCAGCAGCTCCGACCCCTCCGGGCAGCCGGCCCAAAGAATGACTTTC
CASSSDPSGQPAQRMTF
>TRBV20-1|few|TRBJ2-6|-
TGCAGTGCTAGAGATTTTTTCTCTGGGGCCAACGTCCTGACTTTC
CSARDFFSGANVLTF
>TRBV21-1|-|TRBJ2-3|-
TGTGCCAGCAGCAAAATCCCTAGCGGGGATAGAGATACGCAGTATTTT
CASSKIPSGDRDTQYF
>TRBV2|-|TRBJ2-5|TRBD2
TGTGCCAGCCACAGCGGGGGCCTGAGCTCCTGCAATGAGCAGTACTTC
CASHSGGLSSCNEQYF
>TRBV20-1|few|TRBJ1-6|-
TGCAGTGCTAGAGCCGATTCACCCCTCCACTTT
CSARADSPLHF
>TRBV4-2|-|TRBJ1-5|-
TGTGCCAGCAGCCAAGCTGCAGGCCTTAGCAATCAGCCCCAGCATTTT
CASSQAAGLSNQPQHF
>TRBV12-5|-|TRBJ2-7|TRBD1
TGTGCTAGTGGTTTGGTATCGGGGACAGGGGATTACGAGCAGTACTTC
CASGLVSGTGDYEQYF
>TRBV19|-|TRBJ1-2|TRBD1
TGTGCCAGTAGCGGACAGGGGGCGCCGAACTATGGCTACACCTTC
CASSGQGAPNYGYTF
>TRBV4-2|-|TRBJ2-3|-
TGTGCCAGCAGCCCCTGGGGTAGCTCAAGAACCACAGATACGCAGTATTTT
CASSPWGSSRTTDTQYF
>TRBV10-3|-|TRBJ1-2|-
TGTGCCATCCGGAGGGCGGCTAGGGGCTATGGCTACACCTTC
CAIRRAARGYGYTF
>TRBV5-1|-|TRBJ2-1|-
TGCGCCAGCAGTCCCATAGCGGCGGTCCCCAATGAGCAGTTCTTC
CASSPIAAVPNEQFF
>TRBV6-6|once|TRBJ2-5|-
TGTGTCAGCAGCCTATTCCCGGACTCCTTACAAGAGACCCAGTACTTC
CVSSLFPDSLQETQYF
>TRBV6-1|few|TRBJ2-7|-
TGTGCCAGCAGGAGGACAGCCTATCCCTACGAGCAGTACTTC
CASRRTAYPYEQYF
>TRBV6-2/TRBV6-3|-|TRBJ2-4|-
TGTGCCAGCAGTCCAACCGGCACTAAACAAATTCAGTACTTC
CASSPTGTKQIQYF
>TRBV29-1|-|TRBJ1-2|-
TGCAGCGTCGGGGCAACCCTCTATGGCTACACCTTC
CSVGATLYGYTF
>TRBV15|few|TRBJ2-1|-
TGTGCCACCAGCATCGGGGTAAACAGCTTCAATGAGCAGTTCTTC
CATSIGVNSFNEQFF
>TRBV27|-|TRBJ2-5|-
TGTGCCAGCAGTTTTATCGAGGGAGAGACCCAGTACTTC
CASSFIEGETQYF
>TRBV12-3/TRBV12-4|-|TRBJ1-5|TRBD1
TGTGCCAGCAGAACCGGGACAGGGGGCCTTCAGCCCCAGCATTTT
CASRTGTGGLQPQHF
>TRBV6-5|few|TRBJ2-4|TRBD2
TGTGCCAGCAGATCCCCCAGGACTAGCGGGGGCAACATTCAGTACTTC
CASRSPRTSGGNIQYF
>TRBV7-2|few|TRBJ2-3|TRBD2
TGTGCCAGCAGCTCGCCGCGTTTGGCGGGGGGTAGCACAGATACGCAGTATTTT
CASSSPRLAGGSTDTQYF
>TRBV7-9|-|TRBJ2-5|-
TGTGCCAGCAGCTTAGGAAAGGTACAAGAGACCCAGTACTTC
CASSLGKVQETQYF
>TRBV2|-|TRBJ2-7|TRBD2
TGTGCCAGCAGTGATGCGACTAGCAGTAGCTACGAGCAGTACTTC
CASSDATSSSYEQYF
>TRBV7-2|many|TRBJ2-5|-
TGTGCCAGCAGCTTGGTGGTAGTCCGCCAAGAGACCCAGTACTTC
CASSLVVVRQETQYF
>TRBV7-9|-|TRBJ1-1|TRBD1
TGTGCCAGCAGCTCCGCTCACAGGGGGCGGAACACTGAAGCTTTCTTT
CASSSAHRGRNTEAFF
>TRBV6-1|-|TRBJ2-1|TRBD2
TGTGCCAGCAGGAGGAGCGGGGGGACTCCGAGCTCCTACAATGAGCAGTTCTTC
CASRRSGGTPSSYNEQFF
>TRBV6-5|-|TRBJ1-2|-
TGTGCCAGCAGTGACAGGAAGTGGTATGGCTACACCTTC
CASSDRKWYGYTF
>TRBV6-2/TRBV6-3|few|TRBJ2-1|TRBD2
TGTGCCAGCAGTTACGTTCCGGGGGGGCTCCCCAATGAGCAGTTCTTC
CASSYVPGGLPNEQFF
>TRBV27|few|TRBJ1-4|TRBD1
TGTGCCAGCAGTTGGACAGGGGGGATTGAAAAACTGTTTTTT
CASSWTGGIEKLFF
>TRBV7-2|-|TRBJ2-1|-
TGTGCCAGCAGCTTAGGCTTACGTGATGAGCAGTTCTTC
CASSLGLRDEQFF
>TRBV29-1|-|TRBJ1-2|TRBD1
TGCAGCGTTGACCCGGGGACAGGCTATGGCTACACCTTC
CSVDPGTGYGYTF
>TRBV5-5|once|TRBJ2-7|TRBD2
TGTGCCAGCAGCGCGGGACTAGCGGGGATTTACGAGCAGTACTTC
CASSAGLAGIYEQYF
>TRBV5-1|-|TRBJ2-2|-
TGCGCCAGCAGCCCGGTGAACGGGGAGCTGTTTTTT
CASSPVNGELFF
>TRBV5-1|-|TRBJ2-7|TRBD1
TGCGCCAGCAGCTTGGCTTACAGGGGCTCCTACGAGCAGTACTTC
CASSLAYRGSYEQYF
>TRBV7-2|many|TRBJ2-4|-
TGTGCCAGCAGCTTAGTTGGCAAAAACATTCAGTACTTC
CASSLVGKNIQYF
>TRBV27|few|TRBJ2-3|TRBD2
TGTGCCAACCTACTTAGCGGGGGAATCACAGATACGCAGTATTTT
CANLLSGGITDTQYF
>TRBV6-6|-|TRBJ2-2|TRBD2
TGTGCCAGCAACGCCCCGGGGGGAAAGTCCGGGGAGCTGTTTTTT
CASNAPGGKSGELFF
>TRBV5-1|-|TRBJ2-1|-
TGCGCCAGCAGCTTGGCCGGAGAGCGGTTGAGCTCCTACAATGAGCAGTTCTTC
CASSLAGERLSSYNEQFF
>TRBV5-1|few|TRBJ2-3|-
TGCGCCAGCAGCCCCGACAAGACGGATACGCAGTATTTT
CASSPDKTDTQYF
>TRBV7-2|-|TRBJ2-1|TRBD1
TGTGCCAGCAGTCATAGAGCCGGGACAGGGGTGCCTGAGCAGTTCTTC
CASSHRAGTGVPEQFF